This TCR beta chain was recorded in a study of T-cell reconstitution after alpha-beta-depleted transplantation in children. As it was prepared, the TCRbeta library received unique molecular identifiers. TCRdb independently ran MiXCR on the PCR reads; one entry per CDR3 protein. The table lists approximately 590,000 distinct CDR3 sequences, approximately 10% of them singletons. This clonotype showed up many times. The sequencing here drew on PBMCs from the stem cell graft donor, taken from the stem cell graft. This TCR was sampled from a human donor who donated a stem cell graft to a child with acute myeloid leukemia.

Here the CDR3 DNA reads TGCAGTGCAACCCGGGGTAACGAGCAGTACTTC. Translated: CSATRGNEQYF. The chain links TRBV20-1 to TRBJ2-7; possibly TRBD2 for D (5 bases). The CDR3 extends over 11 amino acids. V was clipped by 6 bases and J by 5 bases, with 11 bases between them. Germline V gene lookup returns CDR1 DFQATT and CDR2 SNEGSKA (reference sequence).